The T cell receptor beta chain described here comes from a study of T cells in Graves' hyperthyroidism and ophthalmopathy. Study-wide points: Ophthalmopathy stood apart from stable hyperthyroidism in a 13 V-J model.

RNA transcripts served as the template for amplifying TCR beta CDR3 regions. HTBI primers were used for first-round RT-PCR of the TCR CDR3. TCRdb analysed the multiplex PCR reads with MiXCR anew, one entry per CDR3 protein. The data hold hundreds of thousands of distinct CDR3 sequences, with around 15% observed a single time. Looked up from germline, CDR1 is GTSNPN and CDR2 is SVGIG (reference sequence). The CDR3 is 13 residues long. V trimming: 4 bases; J trimming: 6 bases; junction bases outside the gene matches: 4. PBMCs were derived from around 10 ml fresh peripheral blood. This clonotype showed up many times. The target antigen is unknown.

The origin of this receptor is a young woman with Graves' hyperthyroidism. The rearrangement uses TRBV30 and TRBJ1-4; 8 positions match TRBD1. Sequenced sample: blood. CDR3 loop: CAWTTGDYEKLFF. The CDR3 DNA follows: TGTGCCTGGACGACAGGGGATTATGAAAAACTGTTTTTT.